Shown below are 19 T cell receptor beta chains from a single sample sequenced in a study of siplizumab effects on memory and regulatory T cells. The mixed lymphocyte reaction cells were grown together in coculture at 37°C for more than five days. No antigen is known for these receptors. The table came from immunoSEQ multiplex PCR; TCRdb's copy has only in-frame clones and leaves some out. The sample has 12,000 or so clones; around 45% are singletons. The sample taken for sequencing was CFSE-low (dividing) CD8+ T cells sorted from an allogeneic mixed lymphocyte reaction. The receptors stem from a human donor in good health; the cells came from an allogeneic mixed lymphocyte reaction. Some clones in this sample may be carry-over from other donors' samples.

The chain uses TRBV11-2 and TRBJ2-5, with D tentatively TRBD2 (5 bases). The J call is doubtful: the DNA matches TRBJ2-7 better. The CDR3 sequence is 13 residues long. Germline CDR1 reads SGHAT; CDR2 reads FQNNGV. As DNA, the CDR3 is TGTGCCAGCAGCTTAGGAGGGTCCTACGAGCAGTACTTC. Protein product: CASSLGGSYEQYF.

This clone was counted many times. The chain carries TRBV4-2 and TRBJ1-6, with 7 bases matching TRBD1. Germline CDR1 LGHNA, CDR2 YNFKEQ. This CDR3 spans 16 amino acids. V lost 0 bases and J lost 9; bases outside the gene matches: 8. The CDR3 sequence is CASSQDLGTEGSPLHF. In DNA form, the CDR3 reads TGTGCCAGCAGCCAAGATCTAGGGACAGAGGGTTCACCCCTCCACTTT.

This rearrangement joins TRBV27 to TRBJ2-7; 8 bases are shared with TRBD2. Germline CDR1 and CDR2: MNHEY and SMNVEV (reference sequence). Germline trimming cut 3 bases from V and 5 bases from J; bases unmatched to any gene: 6. This CDR3 has 14 amino acids. The CDR3 region is CASSFGLAGDEQYF. The CDR3 DNA reads as TGTGCCAGCAGTTTCGGACTAGCCGGCGACGAGCAGTACTTC.

This clone was found a few times. This chain joins TRBV2 and TRBJ1-6; D perhaps matches TRBD1 (5 bases). The germline V and J ends were trimmed by 2 bases and 6 bases, with 14 bases remaining between them. CDR1 and CDR2 (germline): SNHLY, FYNNEI. CDR3 size: 16 residues. CDR3 loop: CASSEWGRVSNSPLHF. For the CDR3, the DNA is TGTGCCAGCAGTGAATGGGGCAGGGTCTCTAATTCACCCCTCCACTTT.

The chain has TRBV4-1 and TRBJ2-5, with TRBD1 matching 7 bases. CDR3 length: 17 residues. J was trimmed by 5 bases and V by 0 bases; bases with no gene match: 12. In germline, CDR1 is MGHRA, CDR2 YSYEKL. The CDR3 loop is CASSQDSANRGLETQYF. Here the CDR3 DNA reads TGCGCCAGCAGCCAAGATTCGGCGAACAGGGGATTGGAGACCCAGTACTTC.

CDR3 DNA: TGCGCCAGCAGCCAAGAGACGGTCTCCTACAATGAGCAGTTCTTC. Protein: CASSQETVSYNEQFF. The V gene is TRBV4-1, the J gene TRBJ2-1; D uncertain. The length of the CDR3 is 15 residues. Germline-derived CDR1 and CDR2 are MGHRA and YSYEKL. Trimming removed 0 bases from V and 0 bases from J, with 6 bases in between.

This clone was picked up a small number of times. Here the CDR3 reads CASSLASGTGTYEQYF. The CDR3 nucleotides read TGTGCCAGCAGCTTAGCTTCCGGGACGGGGACCTACGAGCAGTACTTC. The V gene is TRBV5-8, the J gene TRBJ2-7, with D possibly being TRBD1 or TRBD2 (5 bases each). CDR1 is SGHTS, CDR2 YDEGEE, per germline. The germline V and J ends were trimmed by 2 bases and 2 bases, with 17 bases remaining between them. CDR3 size: 16 residues.

The chain has TRBV9 and TRBJ2-3; TRBD2 matches at 16 bases. Germline lookup yields CDR1 SGDLS and CDR2 YYNGEE. Germline trimming cut 3 bases from V and 4 bases from J; bases unmatched to any gene: 14. The CDR3 consists of 20 residues. CDR3 DNA sequence: TGTGCCAGCAGCGGATCGCCCGGGACTAGCGGGGGGGCCTGGGCAGATACGCAGTATTTT. Translating gives CASSGSPGTSGGAWADTQYF.

DNA of the CDR3: TGTGCCAGCAGCTTAATACAGGGGGACGGCAACGTCCTGACTTTC. It encodes CASSLIQGDGNVLTF. The chain joins TRBV5-4 to TRBJ2-6; 8 nucleotides agree with TRBD1. Trimming cost V 2 bases and J 9 bases; bases outside gene matches: 7. The CDR3 is 15 amino acids. From germline, CDR1 is SGHNT and CDR2 YYREEE (reference sequence).

This CDR3 is CASSQGPYNSPLHF. CDR3 bases: TGCGCCAGCAGCCAAGGACCGTATAATTCACCCCTCCACTTT. The chain is built from TRBV4-1 and TRBJ1-6; D not resolved. The germline V gene encodes CDR1 MGHRA and CDR2 YSYEKL. This CDR3 has 14 amino acids. Trimming took off 1 base at V and 4 bases at J, with 5 bases between the two ends.

V and J are TRBV7-6 and TRBJ2-7; possibly TRBD1 for D (6 bases). Trimming pared 4 bases from V and 3 bases from J, leaving 16 bases between. CDR1 is SGHVS, CDR2 FNYEAQ, per germline. This CDR3 is built from 15 residues. CDR3 loop: CASSSRFGRGYEQYF. CDR3 DNA sequence: TGTGCCAGCAGCTCCCGATTCGGCAGGGGCTACGAGCAGTACTTC.

This sequence joins TRBV10-3 and TRBJ1-1; perhaps TRBD1 as D (5 bases). V dropped 2 bases and J dropped 5 bases, with 12 bases sitting between them. The CDR3 covers 14 residues. Germline CDR1 reads ENHRY; CDR2 reads SYGVKD. This CDR3 is CAISEGGGWTEAFF. CDR3 DNA sequence: TGTGCCATCAGTGAGGGGGGGGGTTGGACTGAAGCTTTCTTT.

Notes on this clone: One end of the junction is discordant with germline, which a read error may explain. This sequence joins TRBV7-6 and TRBJ1-1; tentative D call: TRBD1 (6 bases). The CDR3 runs 14 residues. Germline CDR1 reads SGHVS; CDR2 reads FNYEAQ. The CDR3 here is CASSLAVQGPETFF. The DNA for the CDR3 is TGTGCCAGCAGCTTAGCGGTACAGGGCCCTGAAACTTTCTTT.

Within the sample, this clone is medium-sized. This chain connects TRBV6-1 to TRBJ1-5; D might be TRBD1 (5 bases). The CDR3 length is 13 residues. The V end lost 4 bases, the J end lost 1 base, and 5 bases lay between the germline ends. Germline CDR1 is MNHNS and CDR2 is SASEGT. CDR3 sequence reads: CASSGGSNQPQHF. The CDR3 DNA sequence: TGTGCCAGCAGTGGGGGGAGCAATCAGCCCCAGCATTTT.

The V and J genes are TRBV7-8 and TRBJ2-7, with a weak D call TRBD1 (6 bases). CDR3 length equals 11 residues. The germline V and J ends were trimmed by 2 bases and 7 bases, with 6 bases remaining between them. Germline V lookup: CDR1 SGHVS, CDR2 FQNEAQ. CDR3 amino acids: CASSLQGEQYF. The CDR3, as DNA: TGTGCCAGCAGCTTACAGGGGGAGCAGTACTTC.

The genes are TRBV10-3 and TRBJ2-5; TRBD1 is a possible D gene (6 bases). The germline V gene encodes CDR1 ENHRY and CDR2 SYGVKD. V lost 2 bases to trimming and J lost 4 bases, with 14 bases between them. The CDR3 loop spans 15 amino acids. The DNA of the CDR3 is TGTGCCATCAGTGAGCCACAGGGATTAGGAGAGACCCAGTACTTC. Amino acids: CAISEPQGLGETQYF.

V and J are TRBV6-6 and TRBJ1-1; 7 nucleotides agree with TRBD1. The V gene's germline CDR1 is MNHNY and CDR2 SVGAGI (reference sequence). The CDR3 contains 12 residues. V was pared by 5 bases and J by 5 bases, with 2 bases of the junction left unmatched. Written as DNA, the CDR3 is TGTGCCAGCAGTCTGGGACAGACTGAAGCTTTCTTT. This sequence encodes CASSLGQTEAFF.

In this sample, this clone turned up a few times. V and J are TRBV7-9 and TRBJ2-7; weak D call: TRBD2 (5 bases). The V end was cut by 2 bases, the J end by 1 base, with 12 bases between. The CDR3 covers 15 residues. Germline CDR1 SEHNR, CDR2 FQNEAQ (reference sequence). The CDR3 region is CASSLSPAESYEQYF. The CDR3 region has the DNA TGTGCCAGCAGCTTAAGTCCAGCGGAGTCCTACGAGCAGTACTTC.

This clone has more than one count but fewer than ten. The rearrangement links TRBV19 to TRBJ1-1, with D unresolved. CDR1 is LNHDA and CDR2 is SQIVND in the germline V gene (reference sequence). V dropped 4 bases and J dropped 3 bases, with 18 bases sitting between them. The CDR3 is made up of 16 amino acids. The CDR3 nucleotides read TGTGCCAGTAGTAACCTCCGATCGGGGATCGACACTGAAGCTTTCTTT. Residues: CASSNLRSGIDTEAFF.